This T cell receptor (beta chain) derives from a study of blood T cell repertoires in COVID-19. Study summary: Sites in the United States, Italy and Spain provided acute and convalescent COVID-19 samples. T cells, B-cell-depleted T cells, or PBMCs provided the cDNA or gDNA that served as material.

Authors' processing steps: Amplification of reference gene primers was used by the study to estimate nucleated cell counts. Repertoires were generated with immunoSEQ multiplex PCR, while TCRdb's copy carries only in-frame clones and drops some. V and J calls and clone size come straight from that table; D and trimming were deduced from the DNA. The table records around 170,000 clones, about nine tenths of them present only once. Sequences were obtained from peripheral blood. The clonotype comes from a man in his fifties or sixties with acute or convalescent COVID-19.

The CDR3 DNA reads as TGTGCCAGCAGACGAGACAGAGACACCGGGGAGCTGTTTTTT. It is translated as CASRRDRDTGELFF. V and J are TRBV7-2 and TRBJ2-2; D is perhaps TRBD1 (5 bases). The CDR3 has 14 amino acids. Germline V CDR1 and CDR2: SGHTA, FQGNSA. V lost 6 bases and J lost 3, with 11 bases in between.